Below, 12 T cell receptor beta chains from the same sample are listed, as sequenced in a study of identical twins. TCRdb analysed the 5' RACE reads with MiXCR anew, one entry per CDR3 protein. The data contain some 710,000 distinct CDR3 sequences, approximately 6% of them singletons. Material for sequencing was naive T cells sorted from blood. These receptors all stem from a man between 18 and 29 years old in good health.

The V call is TRBV7-2, the J call TRBJ2-7; 11 bases align to TRBD2. The CDR3 is 14 residues long. The ends lost 6 bases at V and 5 bases at J; junction bases unmatched: 6. Germline-derived CDR1 and CDR2 are SGHTA and FQGNSA. The CDR3 protein is CASSTSGSIHEQYF. The CDR3 DNA follows: TGTGCCAGCAGTACTAGCGGGAGTATCCACGAGCAGTACTTC.

There are a few counts of this clonotype. This chain connects TRBV20-1 to TRBJ2-7; D is undetermined. Trimming stripped 0 bases from V and 3 bases from J, with 12 bases between. The CDR3 length is 14 residues. Germline V gives CDR1 DFQATT, CDR2 SNEGSKA (reference sequence). The CDR3 coding sequence is TGCAGTGCTAGAGATACGTCCAGGCTCTACGAGCAGTACGTC. Encoded protein: CSARDTSRLYEQYV.

This clonotype appeared a few times. This chain joins TRBV5-1 and TRBJ2-6; D tentatively fits TRBD1 or TRBD2 (5 bases each). V was clipped by 6 bases and J by 1 base, with 14 bases between them. The CDR3 consists of 16 residues. Germline V gives CDR1 SGHRS, CDR2 YFSETQ. The CDR3 loop reads CASTWGRPSGANVLTF. DNA of the CDR3: TGCGCCAGCACTTGGGGACGGCCTTCTGGGGCCAACGTCCTGACTTTC.

This clonotype has more than one count but fewer than ten. The chain joins TRBV7-2 to TRBJ2-4; D may be TRBD1 (5 bases). CDR1 is SGHTA, CDR2 FQGNSA, per germline. The CDR3 is made up of 15 amino acids. V lost 1 base to trimming and J lost 9 bases, with 16 bases between them. The CDR3 protein is CASSLDWTLRGIQYF. The CDR3 DNA reads TGTGCCAGCAGCTTAGATTGGACATTAAGAGGCATTCAGTACTTC. The full variable domain, rest sourced from reference TRBV7-2 and TRBJ2-4, is GAGVSQSPSNKVTEKGKDVELRCDPISGHTALYWYRQSLGQGLEFLIYFQGNSAPDKSGLPSDRFSAERTGGSVSTLTIQRTQQEDSAVYLCASSLDWTLRGIQYFGAGTRLSVL.

This clonotype was seen at least ten times. The CDR3 protein is CASSFGSAGLSYEQYF. CDR3 nucleotides: TGCGCCAGCAGCTTCGGTTCGGCAGGGCTCTCCTACGAGCAGTACTTC. This chain joins TRBV5-1 and TRBJ2-7; the D gene is possibly TRBD1 (5 bases). V lost 2 bases to trimming and J lost 0 bases, with 15 bases between them. Germline V lookup: CDR1 SGHRS, CDR2 YFSETQ. This CDR3 is built from 16 residues.

The rearrangement links TRBV7-2 to TRBJ2-5, with D perhaps matching TRBD2 (7 bases). Trimming cost V 7 bases and J 7 bases, with 16 bases left between them. CDR1 and CDR2 from the germline V gene are SGHTA and FQGNSA. The CDR3 has 13 amino acids. CDR3 nucleotide sequence: TGTGCCAGCAACCTAGGGGGAGGGGGGACCCAGTACTTC. This sequence encodes CASNLGGGGTQYF. The complete variable domain, with remaining parts taken from reference TRBV7-2 and TRBJ2-5, reads GAGVSQSPSNKVTEKGKDVELRCDPISGHTALYWYRQSLGQGLEFLIYFQGNSAPDKSGLPSDRFSAERTGGSVSTLTIQRTQQEDSAVYLCASNLGGGGTQYFGPGTRLLVL.

This clonotype has ten or more counts. The CDR3 DNA sequence: TGTGCCTGGAGTGAGACTAGCGGGAGGTACGAGCAGTACTTC. It codes for CAWSETSGRYEQYF. V usage is TRBV30 and J usage is TRBJ2-7; 13 bases fit TRBD2. This CDR3 comprises 14 residues. Looked up from germline, CDR1 is GTSNPN and CDR2 is SVGIG (reference sequence). Trimming cost V 1 base and J 4 bases; bases outside gene matches: 1. Complete variable domain (other parts from reference TRBV30 and TRBJ2-7): SQTIHQWPATLVQPVGSPLSLECTVEGTSNPNLYWYRQAAGRGLQLLFYSVGIGQISSEVPQNLSASRPQDRQFILSSKKLLLSDSGFYLCAWSETSGRYEQYFGPGTRLTVT.

V and J are TRBV12-3 or TRBV12-4 and TRBJ1-6; D unclear. The CDR3 has 12 residues. V dropped 0 bases and J dropped 10 bases, with 4 bases sitting between them. CDR3 protein: CASSLAESPLHF. In DNA form, the CDR3 reads TGTGCCAGCAGTTTAGCGGAGTCACCCCTCCACTTT.

This clonotype was observed a few times. The chain couples TRBV3-1 to TRBJ2-7, with a possible D match to TRBD2 (5 bases). The V gene's germline CDR1 is LGHDT and CDR2 YNNKEL (reference sequence). The ends were cut back, 1 base at V and 5 bases at J, with 18 bases in the middle. The CDR3 extends over 16 amino acids. CDR3 coding DNA: TGTGCCAGCAGCCAAGGAGGACTGACCTTTACTCACGAGCAGTACTTC. It is translated as CASSQGGLTFTHEQYF.

There are many counts of this clonotype. The V call is TRBV7-2, the J call TRBJ2-1, with 8 nucleotides matching TRBD2. The CDR3 sequence is 15 residues long. Unmatched junction bases numbered 3, after V lost 1 base and J lost 4 bases. Germline CDR1 and CDR2: SGHTA and FQGNSA. This CDR3 reads CASSLDKRGYNEQFF. In nucleotides, the CDR3 is TGTGCCAGCAGCTTAGACAAGCGGGGGTACAATGAGCAGTTCTTC. The full variable domain, in which reference TRBV7-2 and TRBJ2-1 provide the parts outside the CDR3, is GAGVSQSPSNKVTEKGKDVELRCDPISGHTALYWYRQSLGQGLEFLIYFQGNSAPDKSGLPSDRFSAERTGGSVSTLTIQRTQQEDSAVYLCASSLDKRGYNEQFFGPGTRLTVL.

This clonotype occurred a few times. The chain combines TRBV5-4 with TRBJ2-6; no reliable D call. Germline loops: CDR1 SGHNT, CDR2 YYREEE (reference sequence). This CDR3 region has 15 residues. Trimming left V 2 bases short and J 2 bases short, with 8 bases between. This CDR3 reads CASSFGQAGANVLTF. DNA for the CDR3: TGTGCCAGCAGCTTTGGGCAGGCTGGGGCCAACGTCCTGACTTTC.

In its sample, this clonotype was seen many times. The chain joins TRBV15 to TRBJ2-1, with D possibly TRBD2 on 6 matching bases. Trimming left V 1 base short and J 7 bases short, with 14 bases between. The CDR3 extends over 15 amino acids. Germline-derived CDR1 and CDR2 are LNHNV and YYDKDF (reference sequence). This CDR3 is CATSRGREKGNEQFF. Here the CDR3 DNA reads TGTGCCACCAGCAGAGGCCGGGAGAAGGGGAATGAGCAGTTCTTC.